This T cell receptor beta chain was documented in a study of beta chain features in type 1 diabetes. Whole-study findings and limits: The naive, central memory and Treg TCRB repertoires showed an apparent similarity that was greater among patients than among healthy donors. Among patients with Type 1 diabetes, TCRB CDR3s were moderately but significantly shorter in every one of the four CD4+ subsets.

The table lists this clone with a few counts. No antigen is known for it. The entirety of the isolated RNA underwent reverse transcription, so expressed TCRB transcripts were sequenced. Repertoires were generated with immunoSEQ multiplex PCR, while TCRdb's copy carries only in-frame clones and drops some. The sample contains some 160,000 clones, 7% to 9.5% of which appear only once. Sorting with CD45RO/CCR7/CD25/CD127/CD95/CD27 yielded naive, central memory, regulatory and stem-like memory CD4+ cells. This TCR came from a woman between 25 and 40 years old with type 1 diabetes. The sequencing sample was made of central memory CD4+ T cells from blood.

The CDR3 coding sequence is TGTGCCAGCAGCTTAGGAGGGGAGCAGTTCTTC. It encodes CASSLGGEQFF. The gene calls are TRBV7-9 and TRBJ2-1, with D perhaps matching TRBD2 (5 bases). CDR3 length: 11 residues. The germline gives CDR1 SEHNR, CDR2 FQNEAQ (reference sequence). Deletions cut 1 base from V and 10 bases from J, with 5 bases between.